The subject of this entry is one T cell receptor (beta chain). The sample is drawn from a study of blood T cell repertoires in COVID-19. Study-wide background: Acute-phase and convalescent COVID-19 samples originated in the United States, Italy and Spain. T cells, B-cell-depleted T cells, or PBMCs supplied cDNA or gDNA.

Original analysis: Reference gene primer amplification gave estimated nucleated cell counts. Here immunoSEQ multiplex PCR was the method, and the copy in TCRdb shows in-frame clones only, minus some. V, J and clone size reflect that table, while D and trimming were determined from the DNA. This sample yields 110,000 to 150,000 clones, of which around 86% are seen a single time; roughly 1.5% belongs to the top ten. This TCR was sampled from a human donor in a cohort sampled during active COVID-19. Material for sequencing was peripheral blood.

CDR3 sequence: CASSPPGDRYEQYF. CDR3 DNA: TGTGCCAGCTCACCACCGGGAGACCGGTACGAGCAGTACTTC. The chain carries TRBV18 and TRBJ2-7, with D perhaps matching TRBD2 (5 bases). This CDR3 spans 14 amino acids. The germline CDR1 and CDR2 sequences are KGHSH and LQKENI. Trimming pared 0 bases from V and 4 bases from J, leaving 10 bases between.